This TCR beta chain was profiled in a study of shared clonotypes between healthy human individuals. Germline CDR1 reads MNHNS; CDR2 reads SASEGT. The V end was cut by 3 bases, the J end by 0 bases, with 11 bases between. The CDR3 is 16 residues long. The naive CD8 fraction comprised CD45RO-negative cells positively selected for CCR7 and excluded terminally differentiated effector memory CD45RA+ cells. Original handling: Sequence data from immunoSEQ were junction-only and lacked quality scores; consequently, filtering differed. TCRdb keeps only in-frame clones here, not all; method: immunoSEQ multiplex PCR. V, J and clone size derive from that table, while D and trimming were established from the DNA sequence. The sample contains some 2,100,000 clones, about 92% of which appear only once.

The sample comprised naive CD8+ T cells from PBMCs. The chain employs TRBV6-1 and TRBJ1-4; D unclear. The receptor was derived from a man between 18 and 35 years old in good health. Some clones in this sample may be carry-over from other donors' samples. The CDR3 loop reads CASSEAWPPTNEKLFF. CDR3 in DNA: TGTGCCAGCAGTGAGGCCTGGCCCCCAACTAATGAAAAACTGTTTTTT.